A single sample gave rise to the 10 T cell receptor beta chains below, sequenced in a study of blood T cell repertoires in COVID-19. The data were produced by immunoSEQ multiplex PCR, yet TCRdb's version contains in-frame clones alone and is incomplete. The sample yields around 75,000 clones, around 87% seen once. The sample consisted of peripheral blood. These receptors originate from a man between 45 and 60 years old with acute or convalescent COVID-19.

A word on this clone: Compared with germline, one end of the junction differs, possibly owing to a read error. The chain uses TRBV2 and TRBJ2-5; TRBD1 might be the D (7 bases). Per the germline V gene, CDR1 is SNHLY and CDR2 is FYNNEI. This CDR3 is 15 amino acids long. CDR3 sequence: CAGSMDRREAETQYF. The CDR3, as DNA: TGTGCCGGCAGCATGGACAGGAGGGAGGCGGAGACCCAGTACTTC. Full variable domain (rest looked up from reference TRBV2 and TRBJ2-5): EPEVTQTPSHQVTQMGQEVILRCVPISNHLYFYWYRQILGQKVEFLVSFYNNEISEKSEIFDDQFSVERPDGSNFTLKIRSTKLEDSAMYFCAGSMDRREAETQYFGPGTRLLVL.

The V and J genes are TRBV18 and TRBJ1-5; the match to TRBD1 covers 10 bases. Per the germline V gene, CDR1 is KGHSH and CDR2 is LQKENI. With 3 bases clipped from V and 6 bases from J, the junction kept 11 bases outside the gene matches. This CDR3 has 17 amino acids. The CDR3 reads CASSPQRTGGSGQPQHF. CDR3 nucleotides: TGTGCCAGCTCACCTCAACGGACAGGGGGGAGCGGTCAGCCCCAGCATTTT.

The DNA of the CDR3 is TGCAGCGTAGTACAGGGGCAAGAGACCCAGTACTTC. It encodes CSVVQGQETQYF. The rearrangement joins TRBV29-1 to TRBJ2-5; 7 bases align to TRBD1. Germline-derived CDR1 and CDR2 are SQVTM and ANQGSEA. This CDR3 has 12 residues. V lost 6 bases to trimming and J lost 2 bases; unmatched junction nucleotides: 3. Full variable domain (remainder filled in from reference TRBV29-1 and TRBJ2-5): SAVISQKPSRDICQRGTSLTIQCQVDSQVTMMFWYRQQPGQSLTLIATANQGSEATYESGFVIDKFPISRPNLTFSTLTVSNMSPEDSSIYLCSVVQGQETQYFGPGTRLLVL.

CDR3 sequence (DNA): TGTGCCAGCAGCTTAGGAACTAGCGGGTTGTACGAGCAGTACTTC. Protein: CASSLGTSGLYEQYF. The chain has TRBV11-3 and TRBJ2-7, with 9 bases that match TRBD2. Germline CDR1 SGHNT, CDR2 YENEEA. V shed 1 base and J 4 bases; nucleotides not matched to a gene: 5. This CDR3 contains 15 residues.

This clone appeared a few times. The chain joins TRBV13 to TRBJ2-7; 15 nucleotides line up with TRBD2. The CDR3 extends over 18 amino acids. With 4 bases clipped from V and 1 base from J, the junction kept 8 bases outside the gene matches. CDR1 and CDR2 from the germline V gene are PRHDT and FYEKMQ (reference sequence). DNA of the CDR3: TGTGCCAGCAGCTCGGCAGGACTAGCGGGAGGGCGGTCCTACGAGCAGTACTTC. It encodes CASSSAGLAGGRSYEQYF.

The CDR3 DNA is TGTGCCAGCAGCCTCGGGGATTCCTACGAGCAGTACTTC. It codes for CASSLGDSYEQYF. V usage is TRBV7-6 and J usage is TRBJ2-7; D is perhaps TRBD2 (5 bases). CDR3 size: 13 residues. The germline gives CDR1 SGHVS, CDR2 FNYEAQ. V was shortened by 5 bases and J by 1 base, with 9 bases between the two germline ends.

This chain links TRBV9 with TRBJ2-1; D gene ambiguous. Germline assignment: CDR1 SGDLS and CDR2 YYNGEE. Between the trimmed V and J ends, which lost 5 bases and 6 bases, there was a span of 9 bases. CDR3 size: 12 residues. The CDR3 loop reads CASSETVNEQFF. The CDR3, as DNA: TGTGCCAGCAGTGAAACGGTCAATGAGCAGTTCTTC.

The V and J genes are TRBV7-2 and TRBJ2-7, with TRBD2 matching over 14 bases. Germline CDR1 and CDR2: SGHTA and FQGNSA. CDR3 length: 15 amino acids. V trimming: 5 bases; J trimming: 3 bases; junction bases outside the gene matches: 3. The CDR3 DNA reads TGTGCCAGCAGCGCCGGGACTAGCGGGAGCTACGAGCAGTACTTC. Protein product: CASSAGTSGSYEQYF.

This chain connects TRBV9 to TRBJ1-2, with D perhaps TRBD1 (5 bases). Germline loops: CDR1 SGDLS, CDR2 YYNGEE. This CDR3 has 16 amino acids. V was cut by 4 bases and J by 5 bases, with 21 bases left in between. CDR3: CASSQGPTPGEYGYTF. CDR3 sequence (DNA): TGTGCCAGCAGCCAGGGCCCGACTCCCGGAGAGTATGGCTACACCTTC.

The rearrangement uses TRBV19 and TRBJ1-1; D is unclear. V was pared by 0 bases and J by 1 base, with 9 bases between. CDR1 LNHDA and CDR2 SQIVND come from the germline V gene (reference sequence). The CDR3 has 15 residues. The CDR3 sequence: CASSIDNTRNTEAFF. The CDR3 DNA follows: TGTGCCAGTAGTATAGATAATACGAGGAACACTGAAGCTTTCTTT.